A single sample is the source of the 5 T cell receptor beta chains below, sequenced in a study of T cells in Graves' hyperthyroidism and ophthalmopathy. Amplified TCR beta CDR3 regions derived from RNA transcripts. The HTBI primer set drove a first-round RT-PCR of the TCR CDR3. MiXCR was run by TCRdb on the multiplex PCR reads, yielding one entry per CDR3 protein. Of around 700,000 distinct CDR3 sequences listed, 18% are singletons. Sequenced sample: blood. The receptors here all came from a woman aged 45-65 years with Graves' hyperthyroidism that later progressed to Graves' ophthalmopathy.

This clonotype was counted a few times. V and J are TRBV20-1 and TRBJ1-5; perhaps TRBD1 as D (5 bases). The length of the CDR3 is 13 residues. V lost 5 bases, J lost 1 base, and 9 bases lay in between. CDR1 is DFQATT and CDR2 is SNEGSKA in the germline V gene (reference sequence). The DNA for the CDR3 is TGCAGTGCTGACGACAGCAGCAATCAGCCCCAGCATTTT. It translates to CSADDSSNQPQHF.

This clonotype was seen many times. The V gene is TRBV7-9, the J gene TRBJ2-7, with unresolved D. Germline CDR1 SEHNR, CDR2 FQNEAQ (reference sequence). Trimming pared 1 base from V and 2 bases from J, leaving 12 bases between. There are 15 residues in the CDR3. CDR3 in amino acids: CASSLGLRPPYEQYF. The CDR3 nucleotides read TGTGCCAGCAGCTTAGGTTTACGGCCACCCTACGAGCAGTACTTC. Full variable domain (outside the CDR3, taken from reference TRBV7-9 and TRBJ2-7): DTGVSQNPRHKITKRGQNVTFRCDPISEHNRLYWYRQTLGQGPEFLTYFQNEAQLEKSRLLSDRFSAERPKGSFSTLEIQRTEQGDSAMYLCASSLGLRPPYEQYFGPGTRLTVT.

A few counts support this clonotype. The chain recombines TRBV4-1 with TRBJ1-2, with D possibly TRBD1 on 5 matching bases. CDR1 is MGHRA and CDR2 is YSYEKL in the germline V gene. Trimming shortened V by 4 bases and J by 8 bases, and 14 bases separated the two germline ends. CDR3 length equals 13 residues. CDR3 in DNA: TGCGCCAGCAGCCTAACGGGGCTCGGCGGCTACACCTTC. Protein: CASSLTGLGGYTF.

This sequence joins TRBV3-1 and TRBJ1-6; tentatively, D is TRBD1 (5 bases). CDR3 length: 14 residues. The V gene's germline CDR1 is LGHDT and CDR2 YNNKEL (reference sequence). The germline V and J ends were trimmed by 1 base and 7 bases, with 8 bases remaining between them. DNA for the CDR3: TGTGCCAGCAGCCAAGGGTCAGGGAATTCACCCCTCCACTTT. It yields the protein CASSQGSGNSPLHF.

V and J are TRBV2 and TRBJ2-1; D might be TRBD1 (6 bases). CDR1 is SNHLY and CDR2 is FYNNEI in the germline V gene. This CDR3 region has 11 residues. The V gene lost 4 bases and the J gene lost 15 bases, with 13 bases spanning the gap. The chain's CDR3 is CASSAWGRLFF. The CDR3, as DNA: TGTGCCAGCAGTGCTTGGGGGCGGCTGTTCTTC.